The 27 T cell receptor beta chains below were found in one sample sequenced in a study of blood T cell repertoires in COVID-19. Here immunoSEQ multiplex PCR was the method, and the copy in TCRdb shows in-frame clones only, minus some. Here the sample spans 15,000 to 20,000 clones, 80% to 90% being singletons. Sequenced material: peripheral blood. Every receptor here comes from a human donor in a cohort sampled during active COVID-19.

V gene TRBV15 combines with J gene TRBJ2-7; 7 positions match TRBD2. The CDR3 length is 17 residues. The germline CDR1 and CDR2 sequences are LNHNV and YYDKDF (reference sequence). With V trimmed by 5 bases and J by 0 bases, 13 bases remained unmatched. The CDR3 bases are TGTGCCACCAGCCGAGGAGCGGGGAAGAGTCTCTCCTACGAGCAGTACTTC. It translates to CATSRGAGKSLSYEQYF.

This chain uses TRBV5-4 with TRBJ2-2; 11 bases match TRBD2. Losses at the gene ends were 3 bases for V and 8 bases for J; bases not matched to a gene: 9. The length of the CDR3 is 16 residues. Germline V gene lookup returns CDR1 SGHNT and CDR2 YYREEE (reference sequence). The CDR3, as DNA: TGTGCCAGCAGCTCCGGGACTAGCGGACCATATGGGGAGCTGTTTTTT. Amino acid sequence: CASSSGTSGPYGELFF.

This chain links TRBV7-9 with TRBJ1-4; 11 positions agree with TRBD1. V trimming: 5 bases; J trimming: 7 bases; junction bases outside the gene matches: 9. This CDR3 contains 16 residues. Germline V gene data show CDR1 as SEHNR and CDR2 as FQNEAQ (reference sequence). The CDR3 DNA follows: TGTGCCAGCAGCCTACGTTCCGGGACAGGGGGTGAAAAACTGTTTTTT. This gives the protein CASSLRSGTGGEKLFF.

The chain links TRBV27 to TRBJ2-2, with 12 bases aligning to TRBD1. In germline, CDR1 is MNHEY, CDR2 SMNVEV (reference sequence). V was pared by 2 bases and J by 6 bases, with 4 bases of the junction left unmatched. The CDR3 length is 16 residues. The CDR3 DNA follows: TGTGCCAGCAGTTTAGGGAGGGACAGGGGGCCCGGGGAGCTGTTTTTT. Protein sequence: CASSLGRDRGPGELFF.

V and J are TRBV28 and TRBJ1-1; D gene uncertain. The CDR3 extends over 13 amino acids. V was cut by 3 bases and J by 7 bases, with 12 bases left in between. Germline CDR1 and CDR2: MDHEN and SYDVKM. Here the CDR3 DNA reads TGTGCCAGCAGTTTCCCTCGGGAATTTGAAGCTTTCTTT. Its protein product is CASSFPREFEAFF.

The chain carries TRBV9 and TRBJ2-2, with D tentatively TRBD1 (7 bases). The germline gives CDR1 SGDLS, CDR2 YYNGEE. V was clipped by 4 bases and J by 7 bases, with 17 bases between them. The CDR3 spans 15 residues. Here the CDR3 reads CASSPGGAGIGELFF. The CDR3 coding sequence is TGTGCCAGCAGCCCAGGGGGAGCGGGCATCGGGGAGCTGTTTTTT.

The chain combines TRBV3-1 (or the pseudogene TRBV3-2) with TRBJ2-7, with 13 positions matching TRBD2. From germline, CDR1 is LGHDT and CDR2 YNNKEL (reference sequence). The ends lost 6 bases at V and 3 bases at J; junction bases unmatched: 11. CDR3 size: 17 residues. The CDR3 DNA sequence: TGTGCCAGCAGTGCTACGGGACTAGCGGGGATTAACTACGAGCAGTACTTC. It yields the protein CASSATGLAGINYEQYF.

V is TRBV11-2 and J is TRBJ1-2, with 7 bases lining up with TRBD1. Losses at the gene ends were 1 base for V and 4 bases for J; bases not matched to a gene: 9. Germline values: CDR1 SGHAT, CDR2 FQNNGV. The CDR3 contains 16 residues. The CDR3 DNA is TGTGCCAGCAGCTTAGTGCCAGGACAGGACATCTATGGCTACACCTTC. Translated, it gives CASSLVPGQDIYGYTF.

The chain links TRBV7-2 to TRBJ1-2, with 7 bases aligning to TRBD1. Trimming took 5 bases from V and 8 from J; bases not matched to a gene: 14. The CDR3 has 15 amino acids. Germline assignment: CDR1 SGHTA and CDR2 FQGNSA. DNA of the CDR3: TGTGCCAGCAGCCCCAGGGACAGTCGGGTATACGGCTACACCTTC. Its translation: CASSPRDSRVYGYTF.

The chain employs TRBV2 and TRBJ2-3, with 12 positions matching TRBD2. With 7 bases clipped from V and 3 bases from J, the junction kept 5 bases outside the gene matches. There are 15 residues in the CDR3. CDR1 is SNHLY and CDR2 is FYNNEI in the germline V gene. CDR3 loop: CASNLLAGGTDTQYF. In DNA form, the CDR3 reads TGTGCCAGCAATCTACTAGCGGGGGGAACAGATACGCAGTATTTT.

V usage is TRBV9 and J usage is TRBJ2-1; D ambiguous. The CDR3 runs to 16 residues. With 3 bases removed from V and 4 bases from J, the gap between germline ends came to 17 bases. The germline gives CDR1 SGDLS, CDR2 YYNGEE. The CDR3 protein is CASSAIGSSLYNEQFF. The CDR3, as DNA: TGTGCCAGCAGCGCCATCGGGTCCTCCCTATACAATGAGCAGTTCTTC.

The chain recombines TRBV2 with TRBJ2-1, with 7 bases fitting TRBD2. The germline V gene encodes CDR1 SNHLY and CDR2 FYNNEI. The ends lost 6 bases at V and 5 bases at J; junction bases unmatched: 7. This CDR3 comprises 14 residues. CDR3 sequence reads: CASRRRREDNEQFF. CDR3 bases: TGTGCCAGCAGGAGGAGACGGGAGGACAATGAGCAGTTCTTC. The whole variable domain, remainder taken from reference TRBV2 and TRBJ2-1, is EPEVTQTPSHQVTQMGQEVILRCVPISNHLYFYWYRQILGQKVEFLVSFYNNEISEKSEIFDDQFSVERPDGSNFTLKIRSTKLEDSAMYFCASRRRREDNEQFFGPGTRLTVL.

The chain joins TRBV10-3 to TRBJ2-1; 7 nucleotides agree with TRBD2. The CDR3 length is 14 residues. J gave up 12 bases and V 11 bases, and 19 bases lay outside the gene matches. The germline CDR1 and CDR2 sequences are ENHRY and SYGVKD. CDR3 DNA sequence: TGTGCCCCTCCCTGGCGGGAGCGACAATATGGGCAGTTCTTC. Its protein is CAPPWRERQYGQFF.

The CDR3 here is CASSLGTGVDYGYTF. The CDR3 DNA sequence: TGTGCCAGCAGCTTAGGTACAGGGGTCGACTATGGCTACACCTTC. V gene TRBV7-6 combines with J gene TRBJ1-2, with 7 bases matching TRBD1. V lost 1 base to trimming and J lost 3 bases; unmatched junction nucleotides: 5. The germline gives CDR1 SGHVS, CDR2 FNYEAQ. This CDR3 is 15 amino acids long.

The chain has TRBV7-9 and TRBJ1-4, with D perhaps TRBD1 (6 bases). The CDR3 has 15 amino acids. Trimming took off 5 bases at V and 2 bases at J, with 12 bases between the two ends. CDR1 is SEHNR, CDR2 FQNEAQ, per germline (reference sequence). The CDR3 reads CASSRTGYTNEKLFF. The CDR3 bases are TGTGCCAGCAGCCGTACAGGGTACACTAATGAAAAACTGTTTTTT.

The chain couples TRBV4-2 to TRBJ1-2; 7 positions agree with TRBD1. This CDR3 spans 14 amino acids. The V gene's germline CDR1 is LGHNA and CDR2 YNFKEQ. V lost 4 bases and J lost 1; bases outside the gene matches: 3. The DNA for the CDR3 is TGTGCCAGCAGCCGACAGGGTTTTAACTATGGCTACACCTTC. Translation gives CASSRQGFNYGYTF.

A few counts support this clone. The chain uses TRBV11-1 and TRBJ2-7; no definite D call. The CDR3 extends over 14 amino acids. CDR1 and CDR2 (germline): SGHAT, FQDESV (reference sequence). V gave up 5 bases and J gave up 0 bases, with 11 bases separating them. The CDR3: CASSPYSASYEQYF. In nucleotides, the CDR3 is TGTGCCAGCAGCCCCTACAGTGCCTCCTACGAGCAGTACTTC. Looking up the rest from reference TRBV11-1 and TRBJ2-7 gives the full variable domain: EAEVAQSPRYKITEKSQAVAFWCDPISGHATLYWYRQILGQGPELLVQFQDESVVDDSQLPKDRFSAERLKGVDSTLKIQPAELGDSAMYLCASSPYSASYEQYFGPGTRLTVT.

CDR3 in amino acids: CASKTPSSGEQYF. DNA for the CDR3: TGTGCCAGCAAGACACCCAGCAGCGGCGAGCAGTACTTC. The chain couples TRBV6-5 to TRBJ2-7; tentatively, D is TRBD2 (5 bases). V lost 7 bases and J 6 bases, leaving 16 bases between the germline ends. Germline CDR1 is MNHEY and CDR2 is SVGAGI. The CDR3 is made up of 13 amino acids.

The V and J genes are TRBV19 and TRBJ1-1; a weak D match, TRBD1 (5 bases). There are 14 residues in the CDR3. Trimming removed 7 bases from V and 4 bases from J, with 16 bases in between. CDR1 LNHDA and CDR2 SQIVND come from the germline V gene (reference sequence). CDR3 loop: CASNHLGVPTEAFF. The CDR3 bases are TGTGCCAGTAATCATTTAGGGGTTCCCACTGAAGCTTTCTTT.

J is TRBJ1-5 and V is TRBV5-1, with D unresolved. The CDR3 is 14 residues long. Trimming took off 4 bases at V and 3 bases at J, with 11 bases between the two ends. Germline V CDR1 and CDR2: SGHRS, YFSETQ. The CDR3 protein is CASSPTGSNQPQHF. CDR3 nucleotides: TGCGCCAGCAGCCCCACGGGGTCCAATCAGCCCCAGCATTTT.

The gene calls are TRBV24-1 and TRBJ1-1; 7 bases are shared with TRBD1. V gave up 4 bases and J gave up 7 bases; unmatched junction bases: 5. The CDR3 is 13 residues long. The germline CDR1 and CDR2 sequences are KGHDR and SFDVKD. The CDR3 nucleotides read TGTGCCACCAGTGACCCAGACAGGGATGAAGCTTTCTTT. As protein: CATSDPDRDEAFF.

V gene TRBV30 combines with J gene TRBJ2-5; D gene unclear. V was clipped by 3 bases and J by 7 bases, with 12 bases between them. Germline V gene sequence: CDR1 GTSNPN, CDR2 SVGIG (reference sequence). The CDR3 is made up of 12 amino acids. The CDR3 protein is CAWSPEVGTQYF. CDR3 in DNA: TGTGCCTGGAGCCCCGAGGTCGGGACCCAGTACTTC.

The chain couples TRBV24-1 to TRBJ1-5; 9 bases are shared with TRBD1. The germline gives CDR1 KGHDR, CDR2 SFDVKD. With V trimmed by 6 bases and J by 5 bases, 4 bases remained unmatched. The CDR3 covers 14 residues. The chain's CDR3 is CATSSGQGDQPQHF. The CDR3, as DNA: TGTGCCACCAGTTCGGGACAGGGTGATCAGCCCCAGCATTTT.

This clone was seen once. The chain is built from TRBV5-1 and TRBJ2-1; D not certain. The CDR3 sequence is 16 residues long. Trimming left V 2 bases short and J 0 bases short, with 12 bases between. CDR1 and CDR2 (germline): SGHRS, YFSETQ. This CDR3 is CASSLIWPSSYNEQFF. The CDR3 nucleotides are TGCGCCAGCAGCTTAATCTGGCCAAGCTCCTACAATGAGCAGTTCTTC.

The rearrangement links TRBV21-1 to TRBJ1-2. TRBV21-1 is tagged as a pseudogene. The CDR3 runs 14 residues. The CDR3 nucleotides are TGTGCCAGCAGCAAAGCTCGGAGGCTCTATGGCTACACCTTC. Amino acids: CASSKARRLYGYTF.

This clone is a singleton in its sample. The CDR3 sequence is CASSTQDRGSKNIQYF. DNA for the CDR3: TGTGCCAGCAGCACACAGGACAGGGGGTCCAAAAACATTCAGTACTTC. J is TRBJ2-4 and V is TRBV2, with 10 bases matching TRBD1. Unmatched junction bases numbered 7, after V lost 6 bases and J lost 2 bases. Germline CDR1 reads SNHLY; CDR2 reads FYNNEI. This CDR3 is 16 amino acids long.

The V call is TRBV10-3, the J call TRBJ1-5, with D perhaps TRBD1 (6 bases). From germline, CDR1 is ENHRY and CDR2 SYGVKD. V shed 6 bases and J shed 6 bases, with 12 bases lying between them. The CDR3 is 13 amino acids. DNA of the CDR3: TGTGCCATCAGAACAGGGTTGGGTCAGCCCCAGCATTTT. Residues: CAIRTGLGQPQHF.